The T cell receptor beta chain under discussion was sequenced for a study of cytomegalovirus exposure and HLA in healthy donors. Study-level results: Later analysis associated a missense DCLRE1C variant with TCR beta V- and J-gene trimming.

These donors, healthy bone marrow donors, were studied. As to this clone: As yet, its antigen is unknown.

Vbeta (60) and Jbeta (13) primers were used in the PCR. Clones were sequenced by immunoSEQ multiplex PCR, and TCRdb holds only the in-frame ones, with some missing. The top ten hold roughly 3.2% of the sample, which has about 140,000 clones, approximately 78% seen once. In germline, CDR1 is MGHRA, CDR2 YSYEKL. The CDR3 consists of 20 residues. Trimming at V came to 3 bases and at J to 0 bases, leaving 15 bases not matched to a gene. The rearrangement joins TRBV4-1 to TRBJ2-3, with 10 bases lining up with TRBD2. This sequence was found in a man aged 18 to 30 in good health and CMV-seropositive. Sequenced: PBMCs. The CDR3 DNA reads as TGCGCCAGCAGCCAGCTCCTATTGGCTAGCGGGAGAGCTAGCACAGATACGCAGTATTTT. Its protein is CASSQLLLASGRASTDTQYF.